This TCR beta chain was documented in a study of blood T cell repertoires in COVID-19. In the source study's methods: Cell counts per sample came from amplifying reference gene primers. Measured with immunoSEQ multiplex PCR; TCRdb has only the in-frame clones, and not every one. V and J calls and clone size follow that table, whereas D and trimming were derived from the DNA. The profile shows about 280,000 clones, approximately 85% of them singletons. Germline assignment: CDR1 MNHEY and CDR2 SVGEGT. V was trimmed by 0 bases and J by 0 bases, leaving 9 bases between them. The CDR3 runs 16 residues. Sequenced input: peripheral blood. J is TRBJ1-5 and V is TRBV6-2 or TRBV6-3; tentatively, D is TRBD1 (5 bases). This receptor was identified in a man in his fifties or sixties with active or convalescent COVID-19. The CDR3 reads CASSYSRGYSNQPQHF. The CDR3, as DNA: TGTGCCAGCAGTTACTCTCGGGGGTATAGCAATCAGCCCCAGCATTTT.